Sequencing of this T cell receptor beta chain was carried out in a study of blood T cell repertoires in COVID-19. About the study: The analysed material was cDNA or gDNA that came from T cells, B-cell-depleted T cells, or PBMCs.

Only in-frame clones appear in the TCRdb table, and some are missing; sequencing was by immunoSEQ multiplex PCR. The sample lists a few hundred thousand clones; almost 90% were seen once. This clone was seen a few times. This CDR3 contains 13 residues. Trimming shortened V by 4 bases and J by 4 bases, and 8 bases separated the two germline ends. In germline, CDR1 is SGHTA, CDR2 FQGNSA. The TCR originated in a woman in her twenties or thirties with COVID-19, enrolled during active disease. Sequencing input: peripheral blood. The chain employs TRBV7-2 and TRBJ2-1, with no clear D. CDR3: CASSSSDYNEQFF. The CDR3 coding sequence is TGTGCCAGCAGCTCGTCAGATTACAATGAGCAGTTCTTC.